This TCR beta chain came from a study of T cell responses to AZD1222 COVID-19 vaccine. The CDR3 consists of 14 residues. Trimming removed 3 bases from V and 1 base from J, with 7 bases in between. Germline V CDR1 and CDR2: KGHSH, LQKENI. The assay was immunoSEQ multiplex PCR, and TCRdb's table has in-frame clones only and misses some. The sample consists of tens of thousands of clones, 75% to 90% of them appearing once. Findings and limits, study-wide: Repertoire sampling was restricted to post-peak T cell response timepoints. Clonal diversity was possibly underestimated, and white British individuals and females predominated among donors. Just six or seven AZD1222 recipients tested seropositive at baseline.

A remark on this clone: The antigen is unknown.

The chain combines TRBV18 with TRBJ1-3; tentative D call: TRBD1 (5 bases). The source is an adult who received the AZD1222 COVID-19 vaccine. The sample here was peripheral blood, taken 28 days after the second AZD1222 dose. CDR3 sequence reads: CASSPTESGNTIYF. The DNA for the CDR3 is TGTGCCAGCTCACCGACAGAGTCTGGAAACACCATATATTTT.